This T cell receptor (beta chain) was profiled in a study of blood T cell repertoires in COVID-19. This clone was detected only a few times. The V gene lost 6 bases and the J gene lost 5 bases, with 16 bases spanning the gap. The CDR3 length is 14 residues. Germline assignment: CDR1 KGHSH and CDR2 LQKENI. Measured with immunoSEQ multiplex PCR; TCRdb has only the in-frame clones, and not every one. The sample lists about 250,000 clones, about 85% occurring once. The rearrangement joins TRBV18 to TRBJ1-1; TRBD1 might be the D (5 bases). This TCR was recovered from a man aged 18 to 35 with active or convalescent COVID-19. The sequenced sample was peripheral blood. The CDR3 loop is CASSPAGGRTEAFF. The CDR3 region has the DNA TGTGCCAGCTCTCCAGCCGGGGGGAGGACTGAAGCTTTCTTT.